One sample yielded the 20 T cell receptor beta chains listed below, sequenced in a study of blood T cell repertoires in COVID-19. The data were produced by immunoSEQ multiplex PCR, yet TCRdb's version contains in-frame clones alone and is incomplete. The table lists 250,000 to 300,000 clones, around 89% of them singletons, with approximately 4% in the top ten. The material sequenced was peripheral blood. These receptors originate from a middle-aged woman with acute or convalescent COVID-19.

Of note for this clone: Other DNA sequences in the same sample also yield this CDR3. V usage is TRBV5-1 and J usage is TRBJ1-1; D not certain. This CDR3 comprises 15 residues. Germline assignment: CDR1 SGHRS and CDR2 YFSETQ. V lost 1 base and J lost 1, with 11 bases in between. The CDR3 region has the DNA TGCGCCAGCAGCTTGAGTCCCAGGCCGAACACTGAAGCTTTCTTT. The encoded protein is CASSLSPRPNTEAFF.

The chain uses TRBV18 and TRBJ1-1; possibly TRBD1 for D (6 bases). CDR1 is KGHSH, CDR2 LQKENI, per germline. This CDR3 comprises 15 residues. Trimming removed 6 bases from V and 5 bases from J, with 19 bases in between. The CDR3, as DNA: TGTGCCAGCTCCCTCCGCGGGGGGGGCGGAACTGAAGCTTTCTTT. As protein: CASSLRGGGGTEAFF.

The CDR3 nucleotides are TGTGCCAGCAGCTTACAGGGCCCGACTGAAGCTTTCTTT. This codes for CASSLQGPTEAFF. The chain carries TRBV11-2 and TRBJ1-1, with a possible D match to TRBD1 (5 bases). The CDR3 length is 13 residues. V lost 2 bases and J lost 5, with 9 bases in between. Per the germline V gene, CDR1 is SGHAT and CDR2 is FQNNGV. Together with reference TRBV11-2 and TRBJ1-1, the CDR3 gives the full variable domain: EAGVAQSPRYKIIEKRQSVAFWCNPISGHATLYWYQQILGQGPKLLIQFQNNGVVDDSQLPKDRFSAERLKGVDSTLKIQPAKLEDSAVYLCASSLQGPTEAFFGQGTRLTVV.

With respect to this clone: Other nucleotide sequences in the sample specify the same CDR3. The chain employs TRBV4-1 and TRBJ2-7; 12 bases align to TRBD1. The V segment lost 3 bases and the J segment 7 bases; nucleotides outside the gene matches: 4. In germline, CDR1 is MGHRA, CDR2 YSYEKL. The length of the CDR3 is 14 residues. CDR3 in DNA: TGCGCCAGCAGCCAGGGACAGGGGGCGTATGAGCAGTACGTC. It translates to CASSQGQGAYEQYV.

V and J are TRBV3-1 (or the pseudogene TRBV3-2) and TRBJ2-5, with D possibly being TRBD2 (6 bases). Germline CDR1 LGHDT, CDR2 YNNKEL (reference sequence). Deletions cut 4 bases from V and 5 bases from J, with 17 bases between. This CDR3 contains 15 residues. The CDR3 bases are TGTGCCAGCAGCCGCCCCGGGACCCGGGGGGAGACCCAGTACTTC. The encoded protein is CASSRPGTRGETQYF.

CDR3 sequence: CASSKVVAGGRTDTQYF. CDR3 nucleotides: TGTGCCAGCAGCAAGGTCGTTGCGGGGGGGCGCACAGATACGCAGTATTTT. The V gene is TRBV21-1, the J gene TRBJ2-3; the table gives TRBD2 as D, unverified against the DNA. TRBV21-1 has pseudogene status. The CDR3 has 17 residues.

The rearrangement uses TRBV5-1 and TRBJ2-3, with 7 bases matching TRBD1. In germline, CDR1 is SGHRS, CDR2 YFSETQ. Trimming at V came to 0 bases and at J to 4 bases, leaving 2 bases not matched to a gene. The CDR3 has 14 residues. DNA for the CDR3: TGCGCCAGCAGCTTGGGACAGGGAGCAGATACGCAGTATTTT. Its protein product is CASSLGQGADTQYF.

J is TRBJ2-7 and V is TRBV6-2 or TRBV6-3, with 14 bases lining up with TRBD2. The CDR3 is 16 residues long. Germline CDR1 reads MNHEY; CDR2 reads SVGEGT. V was pared by 5 bases and J by 4 bases, with 7 bases of the junction left unmatched. The CDR3 bases are TGTGCCAGCAGTGGCGAGGGGACTAGCGGGGGTTACGAGCAGTACGTC. This translates into CASSGEGTSGGYEQYV.

This clone has just one count. The CDR3 loop reads CASSSGGLSNQPQHF. The CDR3 nucleotides read TGTGCCAGCAGCTCGGGAGGGTTAAGCAATCAGCCCCAGCATTTT. The V call is TRBV5-8, the J call TRBJ1-5; no clear D. Germline V gene data show CDR1 as SGHTS and CDR2 as YDEGEE. V gave up 3 bases and J gave up 1 base, with 11 bases separating them. The CDR3 contains 15 residues. The full variable domain, its missing parts supplied by reference TRBV5-8 and TRBJ1-5, is EAGVTQSPTHLIKTRGQQATLRCSPISGHTSVYWYQQALGLGLQFLLWYDEGEERNRGNFPPRFSGRQFPNYSSELNVNALELEDSALYLCASSSGGLSNQPQHFGDGTRLSIL.

The V gene is TRBV6-6, the J gene TRBJ1-6; D remains ambiguous. Germline loops: CDR1 MNHNY, CDR2 SVGAGI (reference sequence). V was cut by 7 bases and J by 7 bases, with 14 bases left in between. The CDR3 sequence is 14 residues long. The CDR3 nucleotides are TGTGCCAGCACCCAGGTTAGGCCCAATTCACCCCTCCACTTT. Translation: CASTQVRPNSPLHF.

The V gene is TRBV2, the J gene TRBJ2-1; 7 nucleotides line up with TRBD2. Unmatched junction bases numbered 12, after V lost 10 bases and J lost 3 bases. Germline CDR1 is SNHLY and CDR2 is FYNNEI. The CDR3 has 15 residues. The CDR3, as DNA: TGTGCCACTAATCGGGCTAGCGGAGGCTACAATGAGCAGTTCTTC. The encoded protein is CATNRASGGYNEQFF. The whole variable domain, filled in from reference TRBV2 and TRBJ2-1, reads EPEVTQTPSHQVTQMGQEVILRCVPISNHLYFYWYRQILGQKVEFLVSFYNNEISEKSEIFDDQFSVERPDGSNFTLKIRSTKLEDSAMYFCATNRASGGYNEQFFGPGTRLTVL.

This chain uses TRBV2 with TRBJ2-7, with 7 nucleotides matching TRBD1. CDR1 is SNHLY, CDR2 FYNNEI, per germline. J was trimmed by 2 bases and V by 8 bases; bases with no gene match: 9. The CDR3 length is 14 residues. The CDR3 DNA follows: TGTGCCAGCCTTCCTTCGACAGGGACCTACGAGCAGTACGTC. It is translated as CASLPSTGTYEQYV.

The V and J genes are TRBV5-1 and TRBJ1-2; D possibly corresponds to TRBD1 (5 bases). V shed 5 bases and J shed 3 bases, with 11 bases lying between them. This CDR3 has 13 amino acids. The germline V gene encodes CDR1 SGHRS and CDR2 YFSETQ. The CDR3 protein is CASSWGSDYGYTF. CDR3 nucleotide sequence: TGCGCCAGCAGTTGGGGCAGTGACTATGGCTACACCTTC.

This clone occurred once. V and J are TRBV20-1 and TRBJ1-5; 8 nucleotides align to TRBD1. The CDR3 length is 15 residues. CDR1 and CDR2 from the germline V gene are DFQATT and SNEGSKA (reference sequence). Trimming at V came to 3 bases and at J to 0 bases, leaving 4 bases not matched to a gene. CDR3 amino acids: CSASYRGNSNQPQHF. CDR3 in DNA: TGCAGTGCTAGTTACAGGGGGAATAGCAATCAGCCCCAGCATTTT.

The genes are TRBV10-2 and TRBJ1-2, with D uncertain. V lost 2 bases and J 8 bases, leaving 15 bases between the germline ends. This CDR3 region has 14 residues. Germline loops: CDR1 WSHSY, CDR2 SAAADI. CDR3 loop: CASSEGEGVTGYTF. CDR3 bases: TGCGCCAGCAGTGAGGGCGAGGGAGTGACGGGCTACACCTTC.

The V gene is TRBV30, the J gene TRBJ1-4; maybe TRBD1 (5 bases). The CDR3 contains 14 residues. Germline loops: CDR1 GTSNPN, CDR2 SVGIG (reference sequence). Trimming pared 0 bases from V and 8 bases from J, leaving 13 bases between. CDR3 DNA: TGTGCCTGGAGTGTAGCCAGGGTAGGAGAAAAACTGTTTTTT. This gives the protein CAWSVARVGEKLFF.

The gene calls are TRBV30 and TRBJ1-2; 8 bases line up with TRBD1. Trimming took 3 bases from V and 4 from J; bases not matched to a gene: 7. Per germline, CDR1 GTSNPN and CDR2 SVGIG (reference sequence). The CDR3 spans 14 residues. CDR3 protein: CAWRPGQGSYGYTF. CDR3 nucleotide sequence: TGTGCCTGGAGACCCGGACAGGGAAGCTATGGCTACACCTTC.

The V and J genes are TRBV9 and TRBJ2-1, with D tentatively TRBD1 (6 bases). The V end was cut by 1 base, the J end by 7 bases, with 18 bases between. Germline assignment: CDR1 SGDLS and CDR2 YYNGEE. The CDR3 runs 16 residues. The CDR3 bases are TGTGCCAGCAGCGTAAGGCCCAGGGGTCAAATGAATGAGCAGTTCTTC. Encoded protein: CASSVRPRGQMNEQFF.

The chain employs TRBV19 and TRBJ1-2; TRBD1 aligns across 7 bases. The V segment lost 5 bases and the J segment 7 bases; nucleotides outside the gene matches: 13. From germline, CDR1 is LNHDA and CDR2 SQIVND (reference sequence). This CDR3 comprises 15 residues. CDR3 protein: CASSPTSQGSIGYTF. CDR3 coding DNA: TGTGCCAGTAGTCCCACCTCACAGGGGTCGATTGGCTACACCTTC. Full variable domain (missing parts from reference TRBV19 and TRBJ1-2): DGGITQSPKYLFRKEGQNVTLSCEQNLNHDAMYWYRQDPGQGLRLIYYSQIVNDFQKGDIAEGYSVSREKKESFPLTVTSAQKNPTAFYLCASSPTSQGSIGYTFGSGTRLTVV.

The V call is TRBV27, the J call TRBJ1-3; D is undetermined. Germline V gene data show CDR1 as MNHEY and CDR2 as SMNVEV (reference sequence). V was clipped by 3 bases and J by 0 bases, with 9 bases between them. The CDR3 is 15 residues long. CDR3 amino acids: CASSLTPSSGNTIYF. The CDR3, as DNA: TGTGCCAGCAGTTTGACACCGAGCTCTGGAAACACCATATATTTT.